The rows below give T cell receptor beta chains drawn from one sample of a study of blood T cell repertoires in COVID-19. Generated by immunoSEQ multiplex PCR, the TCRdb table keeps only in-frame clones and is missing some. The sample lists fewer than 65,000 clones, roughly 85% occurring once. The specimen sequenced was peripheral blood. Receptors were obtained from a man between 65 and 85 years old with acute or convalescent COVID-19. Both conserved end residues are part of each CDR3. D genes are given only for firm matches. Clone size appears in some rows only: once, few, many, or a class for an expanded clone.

CASRTPGGGTEAFF TGTGCCAGTAGGACCCCAGGGGGTGGCACTGAAGCTTTCTTT TRBJ1-1 TRBV19 . TRBD1
CASKPSGTGELFF TGTGCCAGCAAACCGAGCGGCACCGGGGAGCTGTTTTTT TRBJ2-2 TRBV7-6 . .
CASRPLAGGRETQYF TGTGCCAGCAGGCCACTAGCGGGGGGTCGGGAGACCCAGTACTTC TRBJ2-5 TRBV27 few TRBD2
CASSLTGTEPNIQYF TGCGCCAGCAGCCTAACCGGGACAGAGCCTAACATTCAGTACTTC TRBJ2-4 TRBV5-1 . TRBD1
CASSPPSGGTEAFF TGTGCCAGCTCACCACCTTCAGGGGGCACTGAAGCTTTCTTT TRBJ1-1 TRBV18 . TRBD1
CASSQWTANTGELFF TGTGCCAGCAGCCAGTGGACAGCGAACACCGGGGAGCTGTTTTTT TRBJ2-2 TRBV14 . .
CATEAEENTDTQYF TGTGCCACGGAGGCAGAGGAAAACACAGATACGCAGTATTTT TRBJ2-3 TRBV24-1 once .
CASSTPGKPNTEAFF TGTGCCAGCAGTACCCCAGGCAAACCGAACACTGAAGCTTTCTTT TRBJ1-1 TRBV27 . .
CARSLEARRGLGNQPQHF TGTGCCAGAAGCTTGGAGGCAAGGAGGGGGCTCGGCAATCAGCCCCAGCATTTT TRBJ1-5 TRBV5-3 few TRBD1
CASSPTGTGDQPQHF TGTGCCAGCTCCCCAACCGGGACAGGGGATCAGCCCCAGCATTTT TRBJ1-5 TRBV18 . TRBD1
CVRSGAGGPYNEQFF TGTGTCAGAAGTGGGGCGGGAGGGCCCTACAATGAGCAGTTCTTC TRBJ2-1 TRBV7-5 . .
CASRKDIRSGNTIYF TGTGCCAGCAGGAAGGACATCCGCTCTGGAAACACCATATATTTT TRBJ1-3 TRBV27 many .
CSVVWQGYAGEQYF TGCAGCGTTGTATGGCAGGGGTACGCTGGCGAGCAGTACTTC TRBJ2-7 TRBV29-1 few .
CASSSRILVNTEAFF TGTGCCAGCAGCTCGCGGATCCTTGTAAACACTGAAGCTTTCTTT TRBJ1-1 TRBV7-9 few .
CASSWNRGWKYF TGTGCCAGCAGCTGGAACAGGGGGTGGAAGTACTTC TRBJ2-7 TRBV5-4 . TRBD1
CASSWAGARGETQYF TGTGCCAGCAGCTGGGCGGGGGCGCGAGGGGAGACCCAGTACTTC TRBJ2-5 TRBV5-4 . .
CASSVDSTSYEQYF TGTGCCAGCAGCGTGGACAGCACCAGCTACGAGCAGTACTTC TRBJ2-7 TRBV7-8 . .
CASSFYYEQYF TGTGCCAGCAGCTTCTATTACGAGCAGTACTTC TRBJ2-7 TRBV5-5 . .
CASSHPGQVGEQYF TGTGCCAGCAGCCATCCTGGACAGGTCGGCGAGCAGTACTTC TRBJ2-7 TRBV4-2 . TRBD1
CASRLQETQYF TGTGCCAGCAGACTACAAGAGACCCAGTACTTC TRBJ2-5 TRBV2 . .
CASSEGGYTDTQYF TGTGCCAGCAGTGAAGGGGGCTACACAGATACGCAGTATTTT TRBJ2-3 TRBV6-1 . .
CASRHAGDTQYF TGTGCCAGCAGGCATGCAGGGGATACGCAGTATTTT TRBJ2-3 TRBV11-2 . .
CASSIAGVGSPLHF TGTGCCAGTAGTATAGCTGGAGTTGGGTCACCCCTCCACTTT TRBJ1-6 TRBV19 . .
CASSLSGTDTQYF TGTGCCAGCAGTTTATCTGGCACAGATACGCAGTATTTT TRBJ2-3 TRBV28 . .
CASSIRQGEPYGYTF TGTGCCAGCAGCATCCGACAGGGGGAGCCCTATGGCTACACCTTC TRBJ1-2 TRBV2 once TRBD1
CASSPLTSGGSTDTQYF TGTGCCAGCAGCCCCCTGACTAGCGGAGGGAGCACAGATACGCAGTATTTT TRBJ2-3 TRBV11-3 . TRBD2
CSVVGSSYNEQFF TGCAGCGTTGTTGGGAGTTCCTACAATGAGCAGTTCTTC TRBJ2-1 TRBV29-1 . .
CAWSSAGVQPQHF TGTGCCTGGAGTTCGGCCGGGGTTCAGCCCCAGCATTTT TRBJ1-5 TRBV30 . .
CASSLASPGGETQYF TGTGCCAGCAGCTTAGCGAGCCCGGGGGGGGAGACCCAGTACTTC TRBJ2-5 TRBV11-3 few TRBD2
CASSSGTAVSYEQYF TGTGCCAGCAGTTCCGGGACTGCGGTCTCCTACGAGCAGTACTTC TRBJ2-7 TRBV6-2/TRBV6-3 . .
CRVGVAGGRGGELFF TGCCGCGTTGGGGTCGCGGGGGGGCGAGGCGGGGAGCTGTTTTTT TRBJ2-2 TRBV29-1 few TRBD2